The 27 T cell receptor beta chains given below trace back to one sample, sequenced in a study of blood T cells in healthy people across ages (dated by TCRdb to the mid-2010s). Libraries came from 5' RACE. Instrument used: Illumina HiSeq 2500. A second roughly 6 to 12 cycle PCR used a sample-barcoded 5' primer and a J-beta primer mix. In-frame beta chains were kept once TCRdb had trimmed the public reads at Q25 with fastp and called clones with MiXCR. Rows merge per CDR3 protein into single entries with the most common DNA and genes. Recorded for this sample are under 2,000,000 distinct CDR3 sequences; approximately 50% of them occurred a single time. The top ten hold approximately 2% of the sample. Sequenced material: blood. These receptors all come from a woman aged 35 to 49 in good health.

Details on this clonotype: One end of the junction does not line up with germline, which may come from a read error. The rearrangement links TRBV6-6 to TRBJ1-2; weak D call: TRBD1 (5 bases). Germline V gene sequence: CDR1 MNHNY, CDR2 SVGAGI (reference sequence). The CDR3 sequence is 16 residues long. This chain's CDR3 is CASSSKQVTFNYGYTF. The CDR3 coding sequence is TGTGCCAGCAGTTCGAAACAGGTTACCTTCAACTACGGCTACACCTTC.

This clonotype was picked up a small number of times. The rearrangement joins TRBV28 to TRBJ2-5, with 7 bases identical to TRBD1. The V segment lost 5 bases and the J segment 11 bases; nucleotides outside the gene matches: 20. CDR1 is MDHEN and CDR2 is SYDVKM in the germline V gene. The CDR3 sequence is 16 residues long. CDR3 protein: CASSHQLGQGVDEQYF. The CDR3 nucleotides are TGTGCCAGCAGTCACCAGTTGGGGCAGGGGGTTGATGAGCAGTACTTC.

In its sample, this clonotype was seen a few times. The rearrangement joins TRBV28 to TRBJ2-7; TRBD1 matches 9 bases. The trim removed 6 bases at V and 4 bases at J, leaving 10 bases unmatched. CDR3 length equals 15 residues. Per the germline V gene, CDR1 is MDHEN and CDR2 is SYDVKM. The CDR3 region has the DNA TGTGCCAGCAGCGCAATCGGGACAGGGTCTTACGAGCAGTACTTC. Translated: CASSAIGTGSYEQYF.

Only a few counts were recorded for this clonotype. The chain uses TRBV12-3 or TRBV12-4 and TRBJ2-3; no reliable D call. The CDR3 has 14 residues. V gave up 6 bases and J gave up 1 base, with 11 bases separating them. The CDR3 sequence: CASRRHGGTDTQYF. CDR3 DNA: TGTGCCAGCAGGCGCCATGGGGGCACAGATACGCAGTATTTT.

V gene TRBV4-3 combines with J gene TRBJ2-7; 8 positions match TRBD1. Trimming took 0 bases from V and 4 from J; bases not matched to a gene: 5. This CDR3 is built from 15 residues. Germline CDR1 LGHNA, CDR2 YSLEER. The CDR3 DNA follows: TGCGCCAGCAGCCAAGATGGGGGACAGGTTTACGAGCAGTACTTC. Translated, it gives CASSQDGGQVYEQYF.

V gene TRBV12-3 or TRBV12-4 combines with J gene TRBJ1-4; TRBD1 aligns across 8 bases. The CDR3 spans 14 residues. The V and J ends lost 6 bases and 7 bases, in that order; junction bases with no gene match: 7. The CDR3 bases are TGTGCCAGCAGATTACAGGGGGGAGGTGAAAAACTGTTTTTT. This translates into CASRLQGGGEKLFF.

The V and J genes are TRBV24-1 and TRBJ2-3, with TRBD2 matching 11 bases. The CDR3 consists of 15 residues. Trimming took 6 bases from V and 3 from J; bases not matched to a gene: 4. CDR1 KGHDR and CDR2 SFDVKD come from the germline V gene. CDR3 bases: TGTGCCACCAGTCGACTAGCGGGGATGACAGATACGCAGTATTTT. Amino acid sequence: CATSRLAGMTDTQYF.

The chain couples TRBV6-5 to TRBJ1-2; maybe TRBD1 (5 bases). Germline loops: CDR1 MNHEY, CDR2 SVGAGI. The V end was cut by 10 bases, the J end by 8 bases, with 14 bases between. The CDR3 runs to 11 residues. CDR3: CATQGFYGYTF. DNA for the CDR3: TGTGCCACCCAGGGTTTCTACGGCTACACCTTC.

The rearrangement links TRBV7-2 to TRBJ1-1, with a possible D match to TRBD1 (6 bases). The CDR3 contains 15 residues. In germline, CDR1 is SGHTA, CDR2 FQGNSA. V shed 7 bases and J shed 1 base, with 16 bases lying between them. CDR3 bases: TGTGCCAGCACCCAGAGGGGGATTGCGAACACTGAAGCTTTCTTT. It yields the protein CASTQRGIANTEAFF.

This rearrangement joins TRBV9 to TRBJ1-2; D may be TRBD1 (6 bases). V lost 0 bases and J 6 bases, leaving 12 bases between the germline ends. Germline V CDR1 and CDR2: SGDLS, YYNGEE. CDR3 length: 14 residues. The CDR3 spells CASSVGDGGDGYTF. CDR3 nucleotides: TGTGCCAGCAGCGTAGGTGATGGGGGCGATGGCTACACCTTC.

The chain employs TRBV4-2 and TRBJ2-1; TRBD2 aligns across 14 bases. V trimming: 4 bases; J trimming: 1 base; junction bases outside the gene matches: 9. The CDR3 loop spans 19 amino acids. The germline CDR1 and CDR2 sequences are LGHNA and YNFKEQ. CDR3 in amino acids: CASSPRLAGGLVSYNEQFF. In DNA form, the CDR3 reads TGTGCCAGCAGCCCCAGACTAGCGGGGGGGCTTGTTTCCTACAATGAGCAGTTCTTC.

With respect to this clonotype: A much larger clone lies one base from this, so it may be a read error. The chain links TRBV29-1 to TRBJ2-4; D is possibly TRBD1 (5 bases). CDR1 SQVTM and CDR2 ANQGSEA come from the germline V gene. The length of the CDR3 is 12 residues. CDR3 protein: CNADTTKNIQYF. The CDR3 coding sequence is TGCAACGCGGACACCACCAAAAACATTCAGTACTTC. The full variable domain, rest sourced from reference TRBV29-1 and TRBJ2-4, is SAVISQKPSRDICQRGTSLTIQCQVDSQVTMMFWYRQQPGQSLTLIATANQGSEATYESGFVIDKFPISRPNLTFSTLTVSNMSPEDSSIYLCNADTTKNIQYFGAGTRLSVL.

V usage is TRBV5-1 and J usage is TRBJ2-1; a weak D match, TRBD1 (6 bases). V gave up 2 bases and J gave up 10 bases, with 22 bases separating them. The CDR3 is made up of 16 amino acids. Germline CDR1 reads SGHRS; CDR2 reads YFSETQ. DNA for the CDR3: TGCGCCAGCAGCTTAAATGGTGGCCCCCCACAGGGCGAGCAGTTCTTC. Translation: CASSLNGGPPQGEQFF.

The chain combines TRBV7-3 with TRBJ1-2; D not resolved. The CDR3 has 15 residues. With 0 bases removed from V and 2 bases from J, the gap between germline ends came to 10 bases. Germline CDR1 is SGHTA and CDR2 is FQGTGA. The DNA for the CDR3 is TGTGCCAGCAGCTTAACTCGGGTAGCGAACTATGGCTACACCTTC. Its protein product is CASSLTRVANYGYTF. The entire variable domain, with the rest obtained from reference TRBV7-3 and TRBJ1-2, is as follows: GAGVSQTPSNKVTEKGKYVELRCDPISGHTALYWYRQSLGQGPEFLIYFQGTGAADDSGLPNDRFFAVRPEGSVSTLKIQRTERGDSAVYLCASSLTRVANYGYTFGSGTRLTVV.

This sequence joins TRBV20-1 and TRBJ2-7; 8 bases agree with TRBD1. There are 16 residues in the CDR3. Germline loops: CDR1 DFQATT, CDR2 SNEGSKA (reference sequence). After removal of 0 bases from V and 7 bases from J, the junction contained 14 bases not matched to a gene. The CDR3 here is CSARDRETGASREQYF. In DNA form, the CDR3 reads TGCAGTGCTAGAGACCGCGAGACAGGGGCCTCGCGAGAGCAGTACTTC.

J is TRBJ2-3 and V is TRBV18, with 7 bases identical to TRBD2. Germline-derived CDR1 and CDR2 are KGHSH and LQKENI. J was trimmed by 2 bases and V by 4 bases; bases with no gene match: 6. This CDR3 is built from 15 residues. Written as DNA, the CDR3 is TGTGCCAGCTCACTGAGGCTAGCGGACACAGATACGCAGTATTTT. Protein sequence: CASSLRLADTDTQYF. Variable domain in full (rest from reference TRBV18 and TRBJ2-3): NAGVMQNPRHLVRRRGQEARLRCSPMKGHSHVYWYRQLPEEGLKFMVYLQKENIIDESGMPKERFSAEFPKEGPSILRIQQVVRGDSAAYFCASSLRLADTDTQYFGPGTRLTVL.

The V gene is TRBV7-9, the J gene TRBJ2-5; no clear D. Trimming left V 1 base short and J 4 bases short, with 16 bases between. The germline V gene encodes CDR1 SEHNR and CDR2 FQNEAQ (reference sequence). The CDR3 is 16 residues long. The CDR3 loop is CASSLGGVAPRETQYF. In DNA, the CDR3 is TGTGCCAGCAGCTTAGGTGGTGTGGCTCCCCGAGAGACCCAGTACTTC.

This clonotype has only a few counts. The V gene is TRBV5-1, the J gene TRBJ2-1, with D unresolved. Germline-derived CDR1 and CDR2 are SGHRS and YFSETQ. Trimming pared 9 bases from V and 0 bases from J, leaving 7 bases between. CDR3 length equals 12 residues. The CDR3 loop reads CATGSSYNEQFF. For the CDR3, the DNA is TGCGCCACAGGTAGCTCCTACAATGAGCAGTTCTTC.

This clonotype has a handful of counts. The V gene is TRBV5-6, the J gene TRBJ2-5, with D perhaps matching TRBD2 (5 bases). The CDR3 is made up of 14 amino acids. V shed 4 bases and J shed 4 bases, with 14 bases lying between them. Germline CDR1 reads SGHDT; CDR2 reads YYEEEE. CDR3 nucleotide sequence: TGTGCCAGCAGCACGGGTTTTCGGGGAGAGACCCAGTACTTC. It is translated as CASSTGFRGETQYF.

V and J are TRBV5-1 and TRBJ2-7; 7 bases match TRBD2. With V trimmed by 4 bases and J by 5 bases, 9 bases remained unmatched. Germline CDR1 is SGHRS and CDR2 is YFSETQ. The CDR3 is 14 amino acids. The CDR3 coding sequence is TGCGCCAGCAGCGCAAGTAGCGGGCGCAACGAGCAGTACTTC. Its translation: CASSASSGRNEQYF.

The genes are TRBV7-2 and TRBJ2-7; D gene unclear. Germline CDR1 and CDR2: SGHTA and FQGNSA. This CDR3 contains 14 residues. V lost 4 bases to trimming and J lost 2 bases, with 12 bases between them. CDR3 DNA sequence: TGTGCCAGCAGCTCCGACCTATGGGCCTACGAGCAGTACTTC. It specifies CASSSDLWAYEQYF.

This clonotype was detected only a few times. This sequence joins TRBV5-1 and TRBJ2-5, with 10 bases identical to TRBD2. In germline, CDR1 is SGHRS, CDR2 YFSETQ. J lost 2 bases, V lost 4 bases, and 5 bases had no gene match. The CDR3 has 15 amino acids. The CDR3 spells CASSVSGGLQETQYF. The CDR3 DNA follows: TGCGCCAGCAGCGTTAGCGGGGGGTTACAAGAGACCCAGTACTTC. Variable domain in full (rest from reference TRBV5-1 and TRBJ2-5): KAGVTQTPRYLIKTRGQQVTLSCSPISGHRSVSWYQQTPGQGLQFLFEYFSETQRNKGNFPGRFSGRQFSNSRSEMNVSTLELGDSALYLCASSVSGGLQETQYFGPGTRLLVL.

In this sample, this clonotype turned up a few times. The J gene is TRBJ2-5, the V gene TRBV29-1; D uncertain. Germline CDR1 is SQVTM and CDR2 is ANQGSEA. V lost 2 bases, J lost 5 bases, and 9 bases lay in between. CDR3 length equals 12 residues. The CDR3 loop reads CSVESLGETQYF. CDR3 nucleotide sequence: TGCAGCGTTGAATCTCTGGGGGAGACCCAGTACTTC. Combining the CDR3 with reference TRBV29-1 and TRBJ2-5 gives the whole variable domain SAVISQKPSRDICQRGTSLTIQCQVDSQVTMMFWYRQQPGQSLTLIATANQGSEATYESGFVIDKFPISRPNLTFSTLTVSNMSPEDSSIYLCSVESLGETQYFGPGTRLLVL.

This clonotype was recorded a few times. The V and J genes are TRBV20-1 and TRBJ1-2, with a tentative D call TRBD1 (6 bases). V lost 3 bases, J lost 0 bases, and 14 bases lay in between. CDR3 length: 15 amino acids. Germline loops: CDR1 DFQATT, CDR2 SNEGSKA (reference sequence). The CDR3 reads CSARAWDKANYGYTF. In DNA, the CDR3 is TGCAGTGCTAGGGCCTGGGACAAAGCTAACTATGGCTACACCTTC.

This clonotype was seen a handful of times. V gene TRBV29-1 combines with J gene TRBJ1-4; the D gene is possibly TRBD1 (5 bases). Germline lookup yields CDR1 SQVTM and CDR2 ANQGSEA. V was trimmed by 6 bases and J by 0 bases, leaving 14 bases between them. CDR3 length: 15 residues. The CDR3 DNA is TGCAGCGTGGCCGGGACGGACGCAACTAATGAAAAACTGTTTTTT. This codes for CSVAGTDATNEKLFF.

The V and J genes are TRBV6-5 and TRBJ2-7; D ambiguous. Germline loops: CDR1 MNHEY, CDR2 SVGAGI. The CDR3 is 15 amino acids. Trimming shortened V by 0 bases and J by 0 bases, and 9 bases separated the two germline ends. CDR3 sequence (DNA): TGTGCCAGCAGTTACTCGGCGGCTAGCTCCTACGAGCAGTACTTC. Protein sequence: CASSYSAASSYEQYF.

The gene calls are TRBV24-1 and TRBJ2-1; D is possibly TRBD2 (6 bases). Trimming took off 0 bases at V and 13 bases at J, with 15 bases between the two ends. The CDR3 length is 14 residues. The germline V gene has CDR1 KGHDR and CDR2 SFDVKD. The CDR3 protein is CATSDLAGKETQFF. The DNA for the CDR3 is TGTGCCACCAGTGATTTGGCGGGAAAAGAGACCCAGTTCTTC.